The sequence of this T cell receptor beta chain was determined in a study of T cell responses to AZD1222 COVID-19 vaccine. Assay used: immunoSEQ multiplex PCR; TCRdb lists only in-frame clones, some missing. The data show over 60,000 clones, around nine tenths seen once. Germline V gives CDR1 SEHNR, CDR2 FQNEAQ (reference sequence). The CDR3 loop spans 14 amino acids. Trimming removed 4 bases at V and 6 bases at J, with 14 bases between. The sequencing used peripheral blood, collected 28 days after the second dose of the MenACWY control vaccine. The chain links TRBV7-9 to TRBJ2-3; the D gene could be TRBD1 or TRBD2 (5 bases each). This TCR was recovered from an adult who received the MenACWY meningococcal vaccine as a control. CDR3 in DNA: TGTGCCAGCAGCTCCCTGTGGGGGACGGATACGCAGTATTTT. Residues: CASSSLWGTDTQYF. Complete variable domain (other parts from reference TRBV7-9 and TRBJ2-3): DTGVSQNPRHKITKRGQNVTFRCDPISEHNRLYWYRQTLGQGPEFLTYFQNEAQLEKSRLLSDRFSAERPKGSFSTLEIQRTEQGDSAMYLCASSSLWGTDTQYFGPGTRLTVL.